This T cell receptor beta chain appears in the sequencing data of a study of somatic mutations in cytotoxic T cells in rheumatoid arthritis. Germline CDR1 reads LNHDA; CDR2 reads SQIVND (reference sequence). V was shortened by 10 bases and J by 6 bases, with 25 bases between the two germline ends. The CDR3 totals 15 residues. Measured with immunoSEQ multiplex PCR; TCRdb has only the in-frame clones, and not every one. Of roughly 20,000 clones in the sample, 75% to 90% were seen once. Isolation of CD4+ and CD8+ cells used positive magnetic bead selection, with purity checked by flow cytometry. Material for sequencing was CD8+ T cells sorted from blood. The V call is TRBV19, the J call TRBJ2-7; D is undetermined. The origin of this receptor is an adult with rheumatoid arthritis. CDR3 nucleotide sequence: TGTGCCATCCCGACTGATCTGGCCTTTTTTTTCGAGCAGTACTTC. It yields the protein CAIPTDLAFFFEQYF.